The rows below give T cell receptor beta chains drawn from one sample of a study of blood T cell repertoires in COVID-19. The table came from immunoSEQ multiplex PCR; TCRdb's copy has only in-frame clones and leaves some out. The sample carries around 320,000 clones, around 88% recorded once. Input material: peripheral blood. These receptors came from a woman aged 25 to 39 who had recovered from COVID-19. Each CDR3 is given with its conserved first and last residue. D genes are given only for firm matches. Part of the rows lack a size; the others show once, few, many or a class for expanded clones.

J | D | size | length | V | CDR3 | DNA
TRBJ1-1 | NA | NA | 14 | TRBV5-8 | CASSKGREGTEAFF | TGTGCCAGCTCGAAAGGCAGGGAGGGCACTGAAGCTTTCTTT
TRBJ1-3 | NA | NA | 17 | TRBV5-1 | CASSLTNAADSGNTIYF | TGCGCCAGCAGCTTGACTAACGCCGCGGACTCTGGAAACACCATATATTTT
TRBJ2-5 | TRBD1 | once | 16 | TRBV18 | CASSSETGWLQETQYF | TGTGCCAGCTCATCAGAGACAGGGTGGCTCCAAGAGACCCAGTACTTC
TRBJ2-6 | NA | NA | 16 | TRBV6-1 | CASSENDYSGANVLTF | TGTGCCAGCAGTGAGAACGACTACTCTGGGGCCAACGTCCTGACTTTC
TRBJ1-5 | NA | NA | 15 | TRBV10-3 | CAISESQGEAQPQHF | TGTGCCATCAGTGAGTCGCAGGGTGAGGCTCAGCCCCAGCATTTT
TRBJ1-5 | NA | NA | 15 | TRBV16 | CASSRGHNSNQPQHF | TGTGCCAGCAGCCGGGGACATAATAGCAATCAGCCCCAGCATTTT
TRBJ2-3 | NA | NA | 13 | TRBV29-1 | CSVSVEPADTQYF | TGCAGCGTCTCGGTCGAGCCTGCAGATACGCAGTATTTT
TRBJ1-4 | NA | NA | 13 | TRBV2 | CASSDFSNEKLFF | TGTGCCAGCAGTGATTTCAGTAATGAAAAACTGTTTTTT
TRBJ1-3 | NA | NA | 16 | TRBV4-3 | CASSPLGQGGGNTIYF | TGCGCCAGCAGCCCTCTAGGCCAGGGAGGTGGAAACACCATATATTTT
TRBJ2-1 | TRBD2 | NA | 18 | TRBV4-1 | CASSQAPVGAGGVFEQFF | TGCGCCAGCAGCCAAGCTCCTGTCGGGGCGGGGGGGGTTTTTGAGCAGTTCTTC
TRBJ1-6 | NA | NA | 14 | TRBV5-6 | CASSLWTANSPLHF | TGTGCCAGCAGCTTGTGGACAGCAAATTCACCCCTCCACTTT
TRBJ2-4 | NA | once | 15 | TRBV2 | CASTELSGAKNIQYF | TGTGCCAGCACCGAGCTCTCAGGGGCCAAAAACATTCAGTACTTC
TRBJ1-6 | TRBD1 | NA | 15 | TRBV6-5 | CASRNRGQSFTPLHF | TGTGCCAGCAGAAACAGGGGGCAATCCTTTACACCCCTCCACTTT
TRBJ1-6 | NA | NA | 14 | TRBV25-1 | CASSDPQGNSPLHF | TGTGCCAGCAGTGACCCCCAGGGTAATTCACCCCTCCACTTT
TRBJ1-5 | NA | NA | 12 | TRBV2 | CASRGRGQPQHF | TGTGCCAGCAGGGGGCGGGGACAGCCCCAGCATTTT
TRBJ2-1 | TRBD1 | NA | 14 | TRBV29-1 | CSVPDRGGFYEQFF | TGCAGCGTCCCGGACAGGGGGGGGTTCTATGAGCAGTTCTTC
TRBJ2-7 | TRBD1 | NA | 15 | TRBV13 | CASSATGTGSYEQYF | TGTGCCAGCAGCGCCACCGGGACAGGATCCTACGAGCAGTACTTC
TRBJ1-4 | NA | NA | 16 | TRBV4-2 | CASSQEVFGRDEKLFF | TGTGCCAGCAGCCAAGAGGTTTTCGGGAGGGATGAAAAACTGTTTTTT
TRBJ2-3 | NA | NA | 17 | TRBV4-2 | CASSQAPYWTSTDTQYF | TGTGCCAGCAGCCAAGCCCCCTACTGGACTAGCACAGATACGCAGTATTTT
TRBJ1-3 | NA | NA | 15 | TRBV27 | CASSLSRYSGNTIYF | TGTGCCAGCAGTTTATCGCGATATTCCGGAAACACCATATATTTT
TRBJ1-1 | NA | NA | 14 | TRBV30 | CAWSVGGPNTEAFF | TGTGCCTGGAGTGTAGGAGGCCCGAACACTGAAGCTTTCTTT
TRBJ2-7 | NA | NA | 14 | TRBV7-9 | CASSPSESSYEQYF | TGTGCCAGCAGCCCATCGGAGAGCTCCTACGAGCAGTACTTC
TRBJ1-2 | TRBD1 | NA | 14 | TRBV6-5 | CASSYSQGAYGYTF | TGTGCCAGCAGTTACTCGCAGGGGGCGTATGGCTACACCTTC
TRBJ1-2 | NA | NA | 14 | TRBV27 | CASSSPGQNYGYTF | TGTGCCAGCAGTTCCCCCGGACAGAACTATGGCTACACCTTC
TRBJ2-1 | NA | NA | 13 | TRBV7-2 | CASSSNQGGEQFF | TGTGCCAGCAGCTCGAACCAGGGGGGTGAGCAGTTCTTC
TRBJ1-3 | NA | NA | 11 | TRBV12-3/TRBV12-4 | CAGSGGNTIYF | TGTGCCGGATCGGGGGGAAACACCATATATTTT
TRBJ2-3 | TRBD2 | NA | 16 | TRBV15 | CATSRAPGLGTDTQYF | TGTGCCACCAGCAGAGCTCCGGGACTAGGCACAGATACGCAGTATTTT
TRBJ1-3 | TRBD1 | NA | 14 | TRBV6-5 | CASRKQGHGNTIYF | TGTGCCAGCAGAAAACAGGGGCATGGAAACACCATATATTTT
TRBJ2-5 | TRBD2 | NA | 16 | TRBV24-1 | CATSDVSGGPLETQYF | TGTGCCACCAGTGATGTTAGCGGGGGCCCCTTAGAGACCCAGTACTTC
TRBJ1-2 | NA | NA | 13 | TRBV5-1 | CASSLGRSDGYTF | TGCGCCAGCAGCTTAGGGAGATCGGATGGCTACACCTTC
TRBJ1-1 | NA | few | 15 | TRBV5-1 | CASSWSGRSNTEAFF | TGCGCCAGCAGCTGGAGTGGAAGGTCAAACACTGAAGCTTTCTTT
TRBJ1-3 | NA | few | 13 | TRBV27 | CASSFSGVDTIYF | TGTGCCAGCAGTTTTTCAGGGGTGGACACCATATATTTT
TRBJ2-2 | TRBD1 | NA | 14 | TRBV7-3 | CASRGQSPTGELFF | TGTGCCAGCAGGGGACAGTCTCCCACCGGGGAGCTGTTTTTT
TRBJ2-3 | TRBD1 | NA | 15 | TRBV6-2/TRBV6-3 | CASSSGQGPTDTQYF | TGTGCCAGCAGTTCCGGACAGGGACCCACAGATACGCAGTATTTT
TRBJ1-3 | NA | NA | 15 | TRBV5-1 | CASSLYGVFGNTIYF | TGCGCCAGCAGCTTGTACGGGGTCTTTGGAAACACCATATATTTT
TRBJ1-4 | TRBD1 | NA | 14 | TRBV5-6 | CASSSTGDHEKLFF | TGTGCCAGCAGCTCGACAGGGGATCATGAAAAACTGTTTTTT
TRBJ1-2 | NA | few | 12 | TRBV7-9 | CASSHAAGGYTF | TGTGCCAGCAGCCACGCGGCAGGGGGCTACACCTTC
TRBJ1-2 | NA | NA | 13 | TRBV6-2/TRBV6-3 | CASSYKQDYGYTF | TGTGCCAGCAGTTACAAGCAGGATTATGGCTACACCTTC
TRBJ2-3 | NA | NA | 15 | TRBV6-5 | CASSNPYSGTDTQYF | TGTGCCAGCAGTAACCCTTATTCCGGGACAGATACGCAGTATTTT
TRBJ1-5 | NA | once | 14 | TRBV6-5 | CATRREAGNQPQHF | TGTGCCACCCGGCGGGAGGCGGGCAATCAGCCCCAGCATTTT
TRBJ2-4 | TRBD1 | NA | 12 | TRBV12-3/TRBV12-4 | CASSGQENIQYF | TGTGCCAGCAGCGGACAGGAAAACATTCAGTACTTC
TRBJ1-2 | NA | NA | 13 | TRBV4-3 | CASSQGLGGGYTF | TGCGCCAGCAGCCAGGGTTTGGGGGGTGGCTACACCTTC
TRBJ2-2 | TRBD1 | NA | 15 | TRBV12-5 | CASGLDRGRTGELFF | TGTGCTAGTGGTTTGGATAGGGGGCGCACCGGGGAGCTGTTTTTT
TRBJ1-4 | NA | NA | 15 | TRBV5-8 | CASSLVGRTNEKLFF | TGTGCCAGCAGCTTGGTGGGGAGGACTAATGAAAAACTGTTTTTT
TRBJ2-5 | NA | NA | 16 | TRBV4-1 | CASSQEMVTSQETQYF | TGCGCCAGCAGCCAAGAGATGGTTACAAGCCAAGAGACCCAGTACTTC
TRBJ2-5 | NA | NA | 15 | TRBV3-1/TRBV3-2 | CASSQDTGTTETQYF | TGTGCCAGCAGCCAAGACACAGGGACCACGGAGACCCAGTACTTC
TRBJ2-2 | TRBD2 | NA | 18 | TRBV9 | CASSHPPSGGMVTGELFF | TGTGCCAGCAGCCACCCTCCTAGCGGGGGGATGGTTACCGGGGAGCTGTTTTTT
TRBJ2-2 | TRBD2 | NA | 18 | TRBV5-1 | CASSLVASGGLNTGELFF | TGCGCCAGCAGCTTGGTGGCTAGCGGGGGGCTGAACACCGGGGAGCTGTTTTTT
TRBJ2-5 | NA | NA | 14 | TRBV6-6 | CASSYRGQQETQYF | TGTGCCAGCAGTTACCGAGGACAGCAAGAGACCCAGTACTTC
TRBJ2-7 | NA | NA | 14 | TRBV28 | CASSPQGPPYEQYF | TGTGCCAGCAGTCCTCAGGGGCCCCCCTACGAGCAGTACTTC